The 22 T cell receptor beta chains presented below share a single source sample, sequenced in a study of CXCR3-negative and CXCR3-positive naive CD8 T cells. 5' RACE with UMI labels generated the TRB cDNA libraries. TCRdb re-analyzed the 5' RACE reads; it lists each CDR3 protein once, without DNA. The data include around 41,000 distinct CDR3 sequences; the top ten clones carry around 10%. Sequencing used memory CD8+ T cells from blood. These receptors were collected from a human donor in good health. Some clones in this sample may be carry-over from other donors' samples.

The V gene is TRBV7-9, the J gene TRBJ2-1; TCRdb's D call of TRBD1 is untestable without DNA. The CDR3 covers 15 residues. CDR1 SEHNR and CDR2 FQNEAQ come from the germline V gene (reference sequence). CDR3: CASRLSRGRVNEQFF.

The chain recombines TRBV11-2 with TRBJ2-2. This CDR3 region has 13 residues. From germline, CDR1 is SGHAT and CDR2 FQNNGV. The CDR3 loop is CASSSVDTGELFF. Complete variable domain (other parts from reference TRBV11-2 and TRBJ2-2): EAGVAQSPRYKIIEKRQSVAFWCNPISGHATLYWYQQILGQGPKLLIQFQNNGVVDDSQLPKDRFSAERLKGVDSTLKIQPAKLEDSAVYLCASSSVDTGELFFGEGSRLTVL.

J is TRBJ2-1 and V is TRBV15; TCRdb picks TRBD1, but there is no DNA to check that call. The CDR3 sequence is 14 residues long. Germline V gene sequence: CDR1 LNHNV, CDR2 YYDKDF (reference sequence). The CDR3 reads CATSRQTGYNEQFF.

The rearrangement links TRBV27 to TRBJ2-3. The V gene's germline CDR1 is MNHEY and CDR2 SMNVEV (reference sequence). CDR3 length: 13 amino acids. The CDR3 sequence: CATSNSGTDTQYF.

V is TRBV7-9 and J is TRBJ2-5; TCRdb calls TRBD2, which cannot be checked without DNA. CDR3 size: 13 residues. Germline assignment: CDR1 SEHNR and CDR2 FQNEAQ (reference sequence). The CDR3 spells CASSFEGQETQYF.

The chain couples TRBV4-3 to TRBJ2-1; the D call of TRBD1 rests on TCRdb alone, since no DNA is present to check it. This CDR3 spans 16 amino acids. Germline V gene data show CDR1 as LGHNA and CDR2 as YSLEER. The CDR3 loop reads CASSQVGQGIYNEQFF.

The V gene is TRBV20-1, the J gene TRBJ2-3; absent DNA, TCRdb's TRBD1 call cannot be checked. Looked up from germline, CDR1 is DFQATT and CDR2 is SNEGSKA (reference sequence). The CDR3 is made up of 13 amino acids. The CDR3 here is CSARETGADTQYF.

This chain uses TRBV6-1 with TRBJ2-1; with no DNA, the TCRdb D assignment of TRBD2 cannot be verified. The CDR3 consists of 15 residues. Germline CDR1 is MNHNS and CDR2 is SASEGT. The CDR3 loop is CASSEASGGVNEQFF.

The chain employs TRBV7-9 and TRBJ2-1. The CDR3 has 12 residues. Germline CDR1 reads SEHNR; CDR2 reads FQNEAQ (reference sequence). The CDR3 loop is CASSDTWHEQFF.

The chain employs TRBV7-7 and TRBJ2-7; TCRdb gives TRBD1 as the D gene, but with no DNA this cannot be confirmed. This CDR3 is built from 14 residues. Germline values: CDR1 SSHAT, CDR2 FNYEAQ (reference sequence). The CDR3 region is CASSLDLGNYEQYF.

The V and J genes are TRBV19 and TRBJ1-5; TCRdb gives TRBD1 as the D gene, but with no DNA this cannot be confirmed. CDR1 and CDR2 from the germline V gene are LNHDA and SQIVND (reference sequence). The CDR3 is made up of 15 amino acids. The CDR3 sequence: CASGTGGRSNQPQHF.

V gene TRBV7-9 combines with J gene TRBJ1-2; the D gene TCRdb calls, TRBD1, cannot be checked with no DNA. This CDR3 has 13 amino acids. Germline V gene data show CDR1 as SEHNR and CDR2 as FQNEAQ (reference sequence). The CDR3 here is CASTGTGDYGYTF.

CDR3 in amino acids: CSGTGQENTDTQYF. The chain combines TRBV29-1 with TRBJ2-3; TCRdb indicates TRBD1, and absent DNA this call remains unverified. Germline loops: CDR1 SQVTM, CDR2 ANQGSEA. The CDR3 length is 14 residues.

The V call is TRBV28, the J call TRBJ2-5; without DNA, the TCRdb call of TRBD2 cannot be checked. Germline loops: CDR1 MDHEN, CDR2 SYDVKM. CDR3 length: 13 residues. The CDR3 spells CATRGMGGETQYF.

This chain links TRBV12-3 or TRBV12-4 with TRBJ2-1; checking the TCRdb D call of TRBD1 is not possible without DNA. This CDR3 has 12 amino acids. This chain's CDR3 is CASSYGGREQFF.

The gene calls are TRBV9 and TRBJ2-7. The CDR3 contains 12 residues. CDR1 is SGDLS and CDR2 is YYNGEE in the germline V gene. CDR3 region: CASSVGMNEQYF.

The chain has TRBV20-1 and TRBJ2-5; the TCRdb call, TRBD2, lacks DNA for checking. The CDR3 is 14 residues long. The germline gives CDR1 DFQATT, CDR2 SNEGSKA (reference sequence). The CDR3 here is CSARGTSSQQTQYF.

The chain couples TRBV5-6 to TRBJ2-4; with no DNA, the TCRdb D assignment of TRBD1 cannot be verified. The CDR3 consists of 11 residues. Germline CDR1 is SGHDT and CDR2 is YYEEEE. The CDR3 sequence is CASTRGNIQYF.

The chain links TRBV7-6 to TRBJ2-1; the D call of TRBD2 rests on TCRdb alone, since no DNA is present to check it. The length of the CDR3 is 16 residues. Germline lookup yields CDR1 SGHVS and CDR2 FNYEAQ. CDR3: CASSLTAGTSVHEQFF.

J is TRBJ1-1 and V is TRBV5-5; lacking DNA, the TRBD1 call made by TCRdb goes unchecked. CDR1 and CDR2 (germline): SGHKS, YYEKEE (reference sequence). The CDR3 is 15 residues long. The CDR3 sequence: CASRKLTGGYTEAFF.

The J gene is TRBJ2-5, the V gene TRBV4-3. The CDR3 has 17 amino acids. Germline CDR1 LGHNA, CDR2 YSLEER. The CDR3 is CASSQDSWLAGQETQYF.

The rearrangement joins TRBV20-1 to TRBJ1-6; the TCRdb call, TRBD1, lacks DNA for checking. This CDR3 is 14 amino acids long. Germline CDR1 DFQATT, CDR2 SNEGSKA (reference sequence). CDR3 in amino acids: CSATVRDTDSPLHF.